The rows below give T cell receptor beta chains drawn from one sample of a study of blood T cell repertoires in COVID-19. Method: immunoSEQ multiplex PCR; TCRdb's copy keeps in-frame clones and lacks some. The sample includes 130,000 or so clones, around 89% seen only once; the top ten take less than 20%. The sequenced sample was peripheral blood. These receptors were obtained from a man aged 50 to 59 with active or convalescent COVID-19. Both conserved end residues are part of each CDR3. The D gene is left open where the match is weak. Not every row has a clone size; where given, it reads once, few, many or a size class.

v_gene	abundance	d_gene	j_gene	CDR3aa	CDR3nt
TRBV5-4	NA	NA	TRBJ2-5	CASSVAGQETQYF	TGTGCCAGCAGCGTGGCAGGGCAAGAGACCCAGTACTTC
TRBV11-2	NA	TRBD2	TRBJ2-1	CASSLRTSANEQFF	TGTGCCAGCAGCTTGCGGACTAGCGCGAATGAGCAGTTCTTC
TRBV30	NA	NA	TRBJ1-1	CASAGRPNTEAFF	TGTGCCTCAGCGGGCAGACCGAACACTGAAGCTTTCTTT
TRBV5-1	few	NA	TRBJ2-7	CASNSGRESEQYF	TGCGCCAGCAATTCGGGAAGGGAATCCGAGCAGTACTTC
TRBV7-7	NA	NA	TRBJ2-5	CASQQSNGIQETQYF	TGTGCCAGCCAACAGAGTAACGGGATCCAAGAGACCCAGTACTTC
TRBV4-1	NA	NA	TRBJ1-1	CASSHSTSPARAYTEAFF	TGCGCCAGCAGCCACTCAACCTCCCCTGCCAGGGCGTACACTGAAGCTTTCTTT
TRBV5-4	NA	TRBD2	TRBJ2-6	CASSPQLAGGSSGANVLTF	TGTGCCAGCAGCCCCCAACTAGCGGGGGGGAGCTCTGGGGCCAACGTCCTGACTTTC
TRBV2	NA	TRBD1	TRBJ1-3	CASSGDSLSGNTIYF	TGTGCCAGCAGTGGGGACAGCCTCTCTGGAAACACCATATATTTT
TRBV9	NA	TRBD2	TRBJ2-5	CASSEGTSGVAQYF	TGTGCCAGCAGCGAAGGGACTAGCGGCGTTGCCCAGTACTTC
TRBV28	NA	TRBD1	TRBJ1-2	CASVNPGQGERYTF	TGTGCCAGCGTGAACCCGGGACAGGGAGAGAGGTACACCTTC
TRBV9	NA	NA	TRBJ2-1	CASSVGVFSNEQFF	TGTGCCAGCAGCGTCGGGGTTTTTTCCAATGAGCAGTTCTTC
TRBV7-9	NA	TRBD2	TRBJ2-1	CASSLGTSGNEQFF	TGTGCCAGCAGCCTGGGGACTAGCGGGAACGAGCAGTTCTTC
TRBV9	NA	TRBD2	TRBJ2-1	CASDPGLAGSEQFF	TGTGCCAGCGACCCGGGACTAGCTGGATCTGAGCAGTTCTTC
TRBV24-1	few	NA	TRBJ2-3	CATSDLGGATDTQYF	TGTGCCACCAGTGATTTGGGGGGGGCCACAGATACGCAGTATTTT
TRBV29-1	NA	NA	TRBJ1-1	CSVEVRQEPPEAFF	TGCAGCGTTGAAGTACGCCAAGAGCCCCCTGAAGCTTTCTTT
TRBV30	NA	NA	TRBJ1-2	CAWSPKGGRFFGYTF	TGTGCCTGGAGCCCTAAGGGGGGGCGCTTCTTTGGCTACACCTTC
TRBV28	NA	TRBD1	TRBJ1-4	CASRRDSGNEKLFF	TGTGCCAGCAGACGGGACAGCGGTAATGAAAAACTGTTTTTT
TRBV18	NA	TRBD2	TRBJ2-3	CASSTLPGGTSTDTQYF	TGTGCCAGCTCAACGCTCCCGGGGGGTACTAGCACAGATACGCAGTATTTT
TRBV29-1	NA	TRBD2	TRBJ2-1	CSVAGTSGRDRRNEQFF	TGCAGCGTCGCAGGGACTAGCGGGAGGGATCGGAGAAATGAGCAGTTCTTC
TRBV29-1	NA	TRBD2	TRBJ2-1	CSVGGGTSRFDEQFF	TGCAGCGTGGGAGGCGGGACTAGCAGATTCGATGAGCAGTTCTTC
TRBV27	once	TRBD2	TRBJ2-7	CASSPSGLAKYEQYF	TGTGCCAGCAGTCCCTCGGGACTAGCGAAATACGAGCAGTACTTC
TRBV15	NA	NA	TRBJ1-1	CATSTTGRNTEAFF	TGTGCCACCAGCACAACAGGGAGGAACACTGAAGCTTTCTTT
TRBV28	NA	NA	TRBJ2-7	CASSFFGSRYEQYF	TGTGCCAGCAGTTTTTTCGGGTCGCGCTACGAGCAGTACTTC
TRBV7-9	NA	TRBD1	TRBJ2-3	CASSCRGQADCTDTQYF	TGTGCCAGCAGCTGCCGCGGACAGGCCGACTGCACAGATACGCAGTATTTT
TRBV2	NA	TRBD1	TRBJ2-3	CASRTPTGGDTQYF	TGTGCCAGCAGGACCCCGACAGGGGGAGATACGCAGTATTTT
TRBV25-1	NA	TRBD1	TRBJ1-1	CASSEGGRGLTEAFF	TGTGCCAGCAGTGAAGGAGGCAGGGGGCTAACTGAAGCTTTCTTT